Listed below are T cell receptor beta chains from one sample, sequenced in a study of shared clonotypes between healthy human individuals. Clones were sequenced by immunoSEQ multiplex PCR, and TCRdb holds only the in-frame ones, with some missing. The repertoire holds around 2.1 million clones, with roughly 91% as singletons. The sequencing sample was made of naive CD8+ T cells from PBMCs. All receptors derive from a man aged 18 to 30 in good health. Some clones in this sample may be carry-over from other donors' samples. Each CDR3 is given with its conserved first and last residue. D genes are given only for firm matches. Clone size appears in some rows only: once, few, many, or a class for an expanded clone.

D gene	V gene	clone size	J gene	CDR3 protein	CDR3 DNA
NA	TRBV9	NA	TRBJ1-3	CASSVVGGSGNTIYF	TGTGCCAGCAGCGTTGTAGGGGGCTCTGGAAACACCATATATTTT
NA	TRBV6-1	NA	TRBJ2-1	CAHSEPTAGEQFF	TGTGCCCATTCTGAACCGACGGCGGGTGAGCAGTTCTTC
TRBD1	TRBV11-2	NA	TRBJ2-7	CASSPNRGQGQYF	TGTGCCAGCAGCCCCAACAGGGGGCAGGGGCAGTACTTC
TRBD1	TRBV10-3	NA	TRBJ2-7	CAISGGTGGSNSSYEQYF	TGTGCCATCAGTGGCGGGACAGGGGGCTCGAATAGCTCCTACGAGCAGTACTTC
TRBD1	TRBV19	NA	TRBJ1-2	CASSYRGDYGYTF	TGTGCCAGTAGCTACAGGGGTGACTATGGCTACACCTTC
NA	TRBV19	NA	TRBJ1-1	CASKQVMNTEAFF	TGTGCCAGTAAACAGGTAATGAACACTGAAGCTTTCTTT
TRBD2	TRBV7-9	NA	TRBJ2-1	CASSLNSPGLVIEQFF	TGTGCCAGCAGCCTCAACAGTCCGGGACTAGTGATTGAGCAGTTCTTC
NA	TRBV28	NA	TRBJ1-5	CASSLELAGDLQPQHF	TGTGCCAGCAGTTTAGAGCTGGCAGGGGATCTTCAGCCCCAGCATTTT
TRBD2	TRBV11-2	NA	TRBJ2-7	CASSLWREYEQYF	TGTGCCAGCAGCTTATGGCGGGAGTACGAGCAGTACTTC
TRBD1	TRBV27	NA	TRBJ2-2	CASRTGGAPGELFF	TGTGCCAGCAGGACAGGGGGCGCACCCGGGGAGCTGTTTTTT
NA	TRBV28	NA	TRBJ1-1	CASSSREYTEAFF	TGTGCCAGCAGTTCACGGGAATACACTGAAGCTTTCTTT
TRBD1	TRBV5-1	NA	TRBJ2-7	CASSLTGVYEQYF	TGCGCCAGCAGCTTGACAGGGGTCTACGAGCAGTACTTC
NA	TRBV7-9	NA	TRBJ2-2	CASSSANRVGELFF	TGTGCCAGCAGCTCTGCCAACAGGGTCGGGGAGCTGTTTTTT
NA	TRBV30	NA	TRBJ1-2	CAWSLNHRSLYGYTF	TGTGCCTGGAGTCTCAACCACAGGAGCCTCTATGGCTACACCTTC
NA	TRBV6-5	NA	TRBJ1-1	CASSSQAHTEAFF	TGTGCCAGCAGTTCCCAGGCCCACACTGAAGCTTTCTTT
NA	TRBV7-2	few	TRBJ1-1	CASSLVRRNTEAFF	TGTGCCAGCAGCTTAGTTCGTAGGAACACTGAAGCTTTCTTT
TRBD1	TRBV2	NA	TRBJ2-7	CASSDGQGPEYEQYF	TGTGCCAGCAGTGACGGACAGGGCCCTGAGTACGAGCAGTACTTC
NA	TRBV5-1	NA	TRBJ2-1	CASSFVQGVYNEQFF	TGCGCCAGCAGCTTCGTCCAGGGTGTCTACAATGAGCAGTTCTTC
NA	TRBV29-1	NA	TRBJ2-1	CSVGTGNSYNEQFF	TGCAGCGTAGGTACAGGGAACTCCTACAATGAGCAGTTCTTC
NA	TRBV27	NA	TRBJ2-5	CASSFYVWETQYF	TGTGCCAGCAGTTTCTACGTTTGGGAGACCCAGTACTTC
NA	TRBV6-5	NA	TRBJ1-5	CASSYHRSNQPQHF	TGTGCCAGCAGTTACCACAGAAGCAATCAGCCCCAGCATTTT
NA	TRBV5-1	once	TRBJ2-1	CASSLKLGRTSYNEQFF	TGCGCCAGCAGCTTGAAATTAGGGAGAACCTCCTACAATGAGCAGTTCTTC
NA	TRBV10-3	NA	TRBJ2-7	CAISEGGGIYEQYF	TGTGCCATCAGTGAAGGTGGGGGTATCTACGAGCAGTACTTC
NA	TRBV14	NA	TRBJ2-6	CASSQEGGGRSGANVLTF	TGTGCCAGCAGCCAGGAAGGAGGGGGAAGATCTGGGGCCAACGTCCTGACTTTC
NA	TRBV28	NA	TRBJ2-7	CASTSWTATYEQYF	TGTGCCAGCACCTCATGGACAGCTACCTACGAGCAGTACTTC
NA	TRBV6-1	NA	TRBJ1-5	CASSEVGWDRQPQHF	TGTGCCAGCAGTGAAGTAGGGTGGGACCGACAGCCCCAGCATTTT
NA	TRBV19	NA	TRBJ2-7	CASTSGPNYEQYF	TGTGCCAGTACCTCGGGCCCCAACTACGAGCAGTACTTC
NA	TRBV6-6	NA	TRBJ2-7	CASSYSLQAEQYF	TGTGCCAGCAGTTACTCGCTGCAGGCCGAGCAGTACTTC
TRBD2	TRBV7-9	few	TRBJ2-1	CASSTTSGRGNEQFF	TGTGCCAGCAGCACAACTAGCGGGAGGGGAAATGAGCAGTTCTTC
NA	TRBV27	once	TRBJ2-7	CASTPSRGSRGYEQYF	TGTGCCAGCACCCCTTCTAGGGGGTCAAGGGGCTACGAGCAGTACTTC
NA	TRBV10-1	NA	TRBJ2-2	CASSALQTGELFF	TGCGCCAGCAGTGCCCTACAGACCGGGGAGCTGTTTTTT
TRBD1	TRBV27	NA	TRBJ1-1	CASKAGQGGFTEAFF	TGTGCCAGTAAGGCGGGACAGGGAGGGTTCACTGAAGCTTTCTTT
TRBD2	TRBV4-1	NA	TRBJ2-1	CASSREFTSGGYNEQFF	TGCGCCAGCAGCCGAGAGTTCACTAGCGGGGGTTACAATGAGCAGTTCTTC
TRBD1	TRBV27	NA	TRBJ1-1	CASSRAPGQGLNTEAFF	TGTGCCAGCAGTCGGGCCCCGGGACAGGGGCTGAACACTGAAGCTTTCTTT
NA	TRBV4-3	NA	TRBJ2-3	CASSQRFHTDTQYF	TGCGCCAGCAGCCAGCGGTTCCACACAGATACGCAGTATTTT
TRBD1	TRBV28	NA	TRBJ2-3	CASSLIISATGAFSSTDTQYF	TGTGCCAGCAGTTTAATCATTTCCGCGACAGGGGCCTTTTCTAGCACAGATACGCAGTATTTT
TRBD2	TRBV27	NA	TRBJ2-1	CASSFKTSGRAIQFF	TGTGCCAGCAGTTTCAAGACTAGCGGGAGGGCCATACAGTTCTTC
NA	TRBV4-1	once	TRBJ1-1	CASSQHLAGESNTEAFF	TGCGCCAGCAGCCAACACCTGGCGGGGGAATCGAACACTGAAGCTTTCTTT
TRBD1	TRBV7-9	NA	TRBJ2-7	CASSLGVRQGAAYEQYF	TGTGCCAGCAGCTTAGGGGTACGACAGGGGGCTGCCTACGAGCAGTACTTC
NA	TRBV27	NA	TRBJ2-5	CASSIEETQYF	TGTGCCAGCAGTATAGAAGAGACCCAGTACTTC
NA	TRBV25-1	NA	TRBJ2-3	CASSPPADTQYF	TGTGCCAGCAGTCCGCCCGCAGATACGCAGTATTTT
TRBD2	TRBV4-1	NA	TRBJ2-7	CASSQDSGRGYEQYF	TGCGCCAGCAGCCAGGATAGCGGGAGAGGCTACGAGCAGTACTTC